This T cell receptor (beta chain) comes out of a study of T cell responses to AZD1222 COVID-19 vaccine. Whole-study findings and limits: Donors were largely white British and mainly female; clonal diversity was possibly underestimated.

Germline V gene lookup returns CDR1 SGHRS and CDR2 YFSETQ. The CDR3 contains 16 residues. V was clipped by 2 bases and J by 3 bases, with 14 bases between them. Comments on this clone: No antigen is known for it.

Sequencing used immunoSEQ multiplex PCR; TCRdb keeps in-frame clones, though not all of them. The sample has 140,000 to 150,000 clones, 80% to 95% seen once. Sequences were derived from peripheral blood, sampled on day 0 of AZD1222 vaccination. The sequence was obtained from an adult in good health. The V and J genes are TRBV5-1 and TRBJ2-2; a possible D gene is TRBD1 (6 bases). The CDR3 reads CASSFQGGADTGELFF. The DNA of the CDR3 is TGCGCCAGCAGCTTCCAAGGGGGTGCGGACACCGGGGAGCTGTTTTTT. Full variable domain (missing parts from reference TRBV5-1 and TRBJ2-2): KAGVTQTPRYLIKTRGQQVTLSCSPISGHRSVSWYQQTPGQGLQFLFEYFSETQRNKGNFPGRFSGRQFSNSRSEMNVSTLELGDSALYLCASSFQGGADTGELFFGEGSRLTVL.